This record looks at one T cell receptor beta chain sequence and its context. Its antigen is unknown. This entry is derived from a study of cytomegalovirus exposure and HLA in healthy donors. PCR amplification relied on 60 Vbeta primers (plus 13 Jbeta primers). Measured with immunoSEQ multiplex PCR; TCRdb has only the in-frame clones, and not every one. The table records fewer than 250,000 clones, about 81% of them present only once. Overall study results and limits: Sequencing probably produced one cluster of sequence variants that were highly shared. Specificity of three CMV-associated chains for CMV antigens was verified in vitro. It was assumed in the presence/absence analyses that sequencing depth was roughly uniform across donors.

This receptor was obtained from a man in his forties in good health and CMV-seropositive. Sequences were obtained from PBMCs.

The CDR3 loop reads CASSQETGSSYEQYF. The CDR3 bases are TGTGCCAGCAGCCAAGAAACAGGGAGCTCCTACGAGCAGTACTTC. The chain recombines TRBV4-2 with TRBJ2-7; D might be TRBD1 (6 bases). Germline V gives CDR1 LGHNA, CDR2 YNFKEQ. The CDR3 sequence is 15 residues long. The ends were cut back, 0 bases at V and 0 bases at J, with 9 bases in the middle.